The text below deals with one T cell receptor beta chain. Its antigen is undetermined. This record belongs to a study of T cell responses to AZD1222 COVID-19 vaccine. The V and J ends lost 5 bases and 4 bases, in that order; junction bases with no gene match: 8. This CDR3 region has 15 residues. From germline, CDR1 is SGHTA and CDR2 FQGTGA. General study findings and limits: White British people made up most donors, females outnumbered males, and clonal diversity was possibly underestimated. Baseline antibody screening turned up just six seropositive AZD1222 recipients. Dominant at 160-218 and 743-854, vaccine-associated CD4 TCRs also spanned spike.

TCRdb keeps only in-frame clones here, not all; method: immunoSEQ multiplex PCR. The table lists approximately 89,000 clones, about 88% of them singletons, with roughly 14% in the top ten. The chain carries TRBV7-3 and TRBJ1-3; the match to TRBD1 covers 7 bases. Sequences were derived from peripheral blood, sampled on day 0 of AZD1222 vaccination. This TCR was recovered from an adult in good health. CDR3 in DNA: TGTGCCAGCAGCCAATCAGGGGGATCCGGAAACACCATATATTTT. It specifies CASSQSGGSGNTIYF.